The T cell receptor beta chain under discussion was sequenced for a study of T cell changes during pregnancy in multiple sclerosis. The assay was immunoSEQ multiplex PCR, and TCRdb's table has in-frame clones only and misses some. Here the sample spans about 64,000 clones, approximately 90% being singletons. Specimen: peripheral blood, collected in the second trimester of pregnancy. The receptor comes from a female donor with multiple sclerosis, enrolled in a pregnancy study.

The chain's CDR3 is CASSLAGNKNIQYF. DNA for the CDR3: TGTGCCAGCAGCTTAGCGGGGAACAAAAACATTCAGTACTTC. The rearrangement links TRBV11-3 to TRBJ2-4; a weak D match, TRBD2 (5 bases). The CDR3 is made up of 14 amino acids. Between the trimmed V and J ends, which lost 1 base and 3 bases, there was a span of 7 bases. CDR1 is SGHNT and CDR2 is YENEEA in the germline V gene. The entire variable domain, with the rest obtained from reference TRBV11-3 and TRBJ2-4, is as follows: EAGVVQSPRYKIIEKKQPVAFWCNPISGHNTLYWYLQNLGQGPELLIRYENEEAVDDSQLPKDRFSAERLKGVDSTLKIQPAELGDSAVYLCASSLAGNKNIQYFGAGTRLSVL.